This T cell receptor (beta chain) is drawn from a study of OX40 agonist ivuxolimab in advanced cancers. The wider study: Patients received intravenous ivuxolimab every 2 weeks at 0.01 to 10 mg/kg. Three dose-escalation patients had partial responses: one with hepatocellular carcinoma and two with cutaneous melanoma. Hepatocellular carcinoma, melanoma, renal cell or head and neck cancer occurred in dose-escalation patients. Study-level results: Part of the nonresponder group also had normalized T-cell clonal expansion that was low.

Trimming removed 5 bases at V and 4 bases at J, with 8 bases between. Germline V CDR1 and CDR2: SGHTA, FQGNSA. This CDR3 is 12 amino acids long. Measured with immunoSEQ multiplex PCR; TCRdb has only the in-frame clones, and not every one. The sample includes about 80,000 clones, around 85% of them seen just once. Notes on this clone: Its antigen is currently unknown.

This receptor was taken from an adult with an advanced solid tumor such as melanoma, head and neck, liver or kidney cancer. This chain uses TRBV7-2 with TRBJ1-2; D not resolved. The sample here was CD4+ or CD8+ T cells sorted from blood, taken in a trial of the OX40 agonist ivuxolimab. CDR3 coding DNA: TGTGCCAGCAGCCCCGAACGCTATGGCTACACCTTC. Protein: CASSPERYGYTF.